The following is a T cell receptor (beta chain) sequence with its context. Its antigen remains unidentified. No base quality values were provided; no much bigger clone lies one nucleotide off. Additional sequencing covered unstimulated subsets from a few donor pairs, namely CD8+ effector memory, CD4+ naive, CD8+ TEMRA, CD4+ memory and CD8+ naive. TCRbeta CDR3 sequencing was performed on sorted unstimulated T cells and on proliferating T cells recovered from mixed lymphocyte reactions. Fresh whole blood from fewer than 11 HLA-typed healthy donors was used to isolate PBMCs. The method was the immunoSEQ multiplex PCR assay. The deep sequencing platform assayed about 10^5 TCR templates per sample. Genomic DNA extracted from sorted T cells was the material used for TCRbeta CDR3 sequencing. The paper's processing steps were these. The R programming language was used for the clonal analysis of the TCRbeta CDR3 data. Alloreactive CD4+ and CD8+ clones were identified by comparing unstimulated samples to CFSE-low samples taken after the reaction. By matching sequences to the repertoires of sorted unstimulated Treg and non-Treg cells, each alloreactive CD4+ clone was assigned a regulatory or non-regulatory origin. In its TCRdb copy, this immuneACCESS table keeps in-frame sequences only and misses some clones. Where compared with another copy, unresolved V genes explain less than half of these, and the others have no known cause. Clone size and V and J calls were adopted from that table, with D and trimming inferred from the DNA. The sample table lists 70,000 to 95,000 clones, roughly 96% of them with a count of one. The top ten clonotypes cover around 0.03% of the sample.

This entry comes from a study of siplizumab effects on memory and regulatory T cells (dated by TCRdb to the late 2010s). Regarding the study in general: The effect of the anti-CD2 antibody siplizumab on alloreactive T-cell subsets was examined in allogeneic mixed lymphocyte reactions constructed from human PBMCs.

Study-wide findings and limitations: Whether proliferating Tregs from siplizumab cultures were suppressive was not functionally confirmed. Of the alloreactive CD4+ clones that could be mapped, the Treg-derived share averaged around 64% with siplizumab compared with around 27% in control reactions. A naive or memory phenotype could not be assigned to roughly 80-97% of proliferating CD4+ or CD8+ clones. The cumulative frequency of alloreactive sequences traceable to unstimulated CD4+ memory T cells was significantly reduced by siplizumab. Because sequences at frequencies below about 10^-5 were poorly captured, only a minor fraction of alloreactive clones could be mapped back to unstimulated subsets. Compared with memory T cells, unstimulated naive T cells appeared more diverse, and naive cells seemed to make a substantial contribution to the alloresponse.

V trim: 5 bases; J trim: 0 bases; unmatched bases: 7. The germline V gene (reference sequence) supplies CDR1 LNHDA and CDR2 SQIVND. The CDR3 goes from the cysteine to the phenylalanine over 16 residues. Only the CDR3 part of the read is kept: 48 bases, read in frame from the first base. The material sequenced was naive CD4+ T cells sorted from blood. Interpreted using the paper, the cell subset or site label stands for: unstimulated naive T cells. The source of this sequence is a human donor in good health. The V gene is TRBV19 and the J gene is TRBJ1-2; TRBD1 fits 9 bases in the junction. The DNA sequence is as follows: TGTGCCAGTAGTTCCGGACAGGGGAACGCTAACTATGGCTACACCTTC. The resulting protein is CASSSGQGNANYGYTF.